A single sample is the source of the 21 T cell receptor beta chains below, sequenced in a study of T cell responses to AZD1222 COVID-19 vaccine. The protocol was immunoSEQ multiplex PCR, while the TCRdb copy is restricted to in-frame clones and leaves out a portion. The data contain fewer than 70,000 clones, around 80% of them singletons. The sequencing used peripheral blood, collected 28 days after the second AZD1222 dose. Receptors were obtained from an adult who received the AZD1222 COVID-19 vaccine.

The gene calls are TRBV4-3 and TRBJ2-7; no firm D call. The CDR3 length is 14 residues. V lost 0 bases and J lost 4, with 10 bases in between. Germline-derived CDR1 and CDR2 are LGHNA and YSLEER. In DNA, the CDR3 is TGCGCCAGCAGCCAAGAAAGGCTGATTTACGAGCAGTACTTC. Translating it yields CASSQERLIYEQYF.

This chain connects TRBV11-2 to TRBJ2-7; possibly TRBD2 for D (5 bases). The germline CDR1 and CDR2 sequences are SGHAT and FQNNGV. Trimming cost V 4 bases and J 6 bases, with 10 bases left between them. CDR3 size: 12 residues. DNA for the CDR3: TGTGCCAGCAGCTCGACGGGGAGCGAGCAGTACTTC. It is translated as CASSSTGSEQYF.

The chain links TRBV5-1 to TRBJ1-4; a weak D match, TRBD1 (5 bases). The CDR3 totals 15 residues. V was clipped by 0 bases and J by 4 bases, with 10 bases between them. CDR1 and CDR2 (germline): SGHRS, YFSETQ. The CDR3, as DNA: TGCGCCAGCAGCTTGGAGTACAGGTATAATGAAAAACTGTTTTTT. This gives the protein CASSLEYRYNEKLFF.

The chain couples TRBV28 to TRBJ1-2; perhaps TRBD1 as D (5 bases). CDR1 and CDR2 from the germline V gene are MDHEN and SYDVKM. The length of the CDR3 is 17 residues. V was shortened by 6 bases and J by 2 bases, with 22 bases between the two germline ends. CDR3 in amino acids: CASSRTWDGGGNYGYTF. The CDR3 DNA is TGTGCCAGCAGCAGAACCTGGGACGGCGGGGGGAACTATGGCTACACCTTC.

The CDR3 spells CASSQGGGRNDDTEAFF. The DNA for the CDR3 is TGTGCCAGCAGCCAAGGAGGGGGGCGGAATGACGACACTGAAGCTTTCTTT. The chain combines TRBV3-1 (or the pseudogene TRBV3-2) with TRBJ1-1, with D possibly matching TRBD1 (6 bases). The CDR3 spans 17 residues. V dropped 1 base and J dropped 3 bases, with 18 bases sitting between them. Germline assignment: CDR1 LGHDT and CDR2 YNNKEL (reference sequence).

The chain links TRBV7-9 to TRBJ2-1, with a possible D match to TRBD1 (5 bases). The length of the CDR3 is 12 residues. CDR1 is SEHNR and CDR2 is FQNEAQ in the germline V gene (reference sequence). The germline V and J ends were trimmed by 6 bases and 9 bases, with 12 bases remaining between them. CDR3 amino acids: CASRGPGAEQFF. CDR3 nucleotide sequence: TGTGCCAGCAGGGGGCCAGGTGCTGAGCAGTTCTTC.

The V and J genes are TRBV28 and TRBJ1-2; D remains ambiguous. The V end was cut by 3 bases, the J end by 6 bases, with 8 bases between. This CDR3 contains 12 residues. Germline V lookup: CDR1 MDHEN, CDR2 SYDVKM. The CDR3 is CASSLARHGYTF. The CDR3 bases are TGTGCCAGCAGTTTGGCTCGGCATGGCTACACCTTC.

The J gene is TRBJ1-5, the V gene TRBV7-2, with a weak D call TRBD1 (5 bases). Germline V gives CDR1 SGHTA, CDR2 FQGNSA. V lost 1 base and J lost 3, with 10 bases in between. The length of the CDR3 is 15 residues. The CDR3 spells CASSLEGDNNQPQHF. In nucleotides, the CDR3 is TGTGCCAGCAGCTTAGAAGGGGATAACAATCAGCCCCAGCATTTT.

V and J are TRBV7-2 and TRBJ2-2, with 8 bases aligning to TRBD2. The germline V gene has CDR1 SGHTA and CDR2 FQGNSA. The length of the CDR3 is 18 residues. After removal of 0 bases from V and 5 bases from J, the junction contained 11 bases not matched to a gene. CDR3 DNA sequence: TGTGCCAGCAGCTTAGCGTCTTCGGGGGGGCCAGCAACCGGGGAGCTGTTTTTT. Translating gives CASSLASSGGPATGELFF.

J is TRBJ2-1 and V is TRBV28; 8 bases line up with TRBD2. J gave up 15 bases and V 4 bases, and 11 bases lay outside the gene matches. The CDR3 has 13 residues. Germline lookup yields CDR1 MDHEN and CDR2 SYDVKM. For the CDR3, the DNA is TGTGCCAGCAGTTCACAGACTAGCGCCATCGGGTTCTTC. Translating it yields CASSSQTSAIGFF.

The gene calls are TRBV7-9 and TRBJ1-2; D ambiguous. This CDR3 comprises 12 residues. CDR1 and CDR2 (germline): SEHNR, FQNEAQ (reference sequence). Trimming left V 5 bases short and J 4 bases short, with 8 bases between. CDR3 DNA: TGTGCCAGCAGCCTAAGGAGCTATGGCTACACCTTC. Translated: CASSLRSYGYTF. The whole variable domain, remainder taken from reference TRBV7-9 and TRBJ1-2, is DTGVSQNPRHKITKRGQNVTFRCDPISEHNRLYWYRQTLGQGPEFLTYFQNEAQLEKSRLLSDRFSAERPKGSFSTLEIQRTEQGDSAMYLCASSLRSYGYTFGSGTRLTVV.

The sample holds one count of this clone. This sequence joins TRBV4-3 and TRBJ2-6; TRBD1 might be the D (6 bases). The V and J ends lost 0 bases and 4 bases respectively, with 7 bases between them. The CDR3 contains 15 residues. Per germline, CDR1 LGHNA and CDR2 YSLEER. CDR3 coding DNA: TGCGCCAGCAGCCAAGATAGGGGGGGGGCCAACGTCCTGACTTTC. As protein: CASSQDRGGANVLTF.

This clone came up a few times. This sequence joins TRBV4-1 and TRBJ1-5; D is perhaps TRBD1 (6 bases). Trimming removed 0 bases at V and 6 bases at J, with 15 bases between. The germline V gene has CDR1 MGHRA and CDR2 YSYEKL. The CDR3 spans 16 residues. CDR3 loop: CASSQDLRQASQPQHF. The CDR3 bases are TGCGCCAGCAGCCAAGATCTGCGACAGGCCTCTCAGCCCCAGCATTTT.

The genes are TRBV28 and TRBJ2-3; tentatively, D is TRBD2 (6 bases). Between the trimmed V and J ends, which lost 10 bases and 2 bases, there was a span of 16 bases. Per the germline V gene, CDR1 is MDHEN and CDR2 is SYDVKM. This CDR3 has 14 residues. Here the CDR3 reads CAITPGGITDTQYF. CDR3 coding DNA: TGTGCCATCACCCCTGGGGGGATCACAGATACGCAGTATTTT.

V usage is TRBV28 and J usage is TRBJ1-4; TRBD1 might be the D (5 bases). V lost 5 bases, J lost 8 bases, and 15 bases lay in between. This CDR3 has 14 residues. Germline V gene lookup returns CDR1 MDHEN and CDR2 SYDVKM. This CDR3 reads CASSETTVAEKLFF. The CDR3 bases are TGTGCCAGCAGTGAGACGACAGTAGCGGAAAAACTGTTTTTT.

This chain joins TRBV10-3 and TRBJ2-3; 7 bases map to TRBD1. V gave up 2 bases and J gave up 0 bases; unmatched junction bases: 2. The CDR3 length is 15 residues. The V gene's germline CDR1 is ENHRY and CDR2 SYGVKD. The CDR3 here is CAISETGASTDTQYF. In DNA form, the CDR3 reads TGTGCCATCAGTGAGACAGGGGCCAGCACAGATACGCAGTATTTT.

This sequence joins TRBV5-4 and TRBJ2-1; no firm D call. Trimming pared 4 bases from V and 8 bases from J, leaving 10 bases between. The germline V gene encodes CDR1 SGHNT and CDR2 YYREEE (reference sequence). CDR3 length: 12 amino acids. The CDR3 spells CASSASHDEQFF. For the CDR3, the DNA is TGTGCCAGCAGCGCCTCCCACGATGAGCAGTTCTTC.

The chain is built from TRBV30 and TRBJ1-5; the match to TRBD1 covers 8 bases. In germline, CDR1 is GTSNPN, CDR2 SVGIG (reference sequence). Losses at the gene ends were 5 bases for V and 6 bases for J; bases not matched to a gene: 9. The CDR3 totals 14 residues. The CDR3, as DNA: TGTGCCTGGGAAACAGGGGGGGGCGGTCAGCCCCAGCATTTT. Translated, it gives CAWETGGGGQPQHF.

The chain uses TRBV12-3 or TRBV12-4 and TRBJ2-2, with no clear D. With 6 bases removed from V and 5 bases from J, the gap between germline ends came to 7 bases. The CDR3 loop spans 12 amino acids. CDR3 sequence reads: CASRQSTGELFF. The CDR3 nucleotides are TGTGCCAGCAGACAATCAACCGGGGAGCTGTTTTTT.

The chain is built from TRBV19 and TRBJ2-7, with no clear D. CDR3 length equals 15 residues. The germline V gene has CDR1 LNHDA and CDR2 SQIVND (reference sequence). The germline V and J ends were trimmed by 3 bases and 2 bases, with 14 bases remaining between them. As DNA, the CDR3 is TGTGCCAGTAGTATTAGTCCAGGACCTGCCTACGAGCAGTACTTC. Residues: CASSISPGPAYEQYF.

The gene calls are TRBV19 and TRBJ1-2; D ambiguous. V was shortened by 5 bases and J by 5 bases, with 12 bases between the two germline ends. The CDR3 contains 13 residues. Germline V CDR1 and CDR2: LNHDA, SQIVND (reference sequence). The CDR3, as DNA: TGTGCCAGTAGTGATGGACGGACTTATGGCTACACCTTC. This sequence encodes CASSDGRTYGYTF.